This T cell receptor (beta chain) originates from a study of blood T cell repertoires in COVID-19. About the study: The study drew acute and convalescent COVID-19 samples from the United States, Italy and Spain.

The sample holds one count of this clone. In the source study's methods: Reference gene primer amplification in the assay estimated nucleated cell counts. Measured with immunoSEQ multiplex PCR; TCRdb has only the in-frame clones, and not every one. The DNA was the basis for D and trimming; V, J and clone size are from that table. The profile shows about 50,000 clones, about four fifths of them singletons. The germline V gene has CDR1 SGHTS and CDR2 YDEGEE. The CDR3 contains 18 residues. The V and J ends lost 1 base and 3 bases, in that order; junction bases with no gene match: 13. The sequenced sample was peripheral blood. This clonotype was sampled from a woman at least 80 years old with acute or convalescent COVID-19. The V call is TRBV5-8, the J call TRBJ2-3; 8 bases are shared with TRBD1. The CDR3 reads CASSLTGQGRTVTDTQYF. CDR3 DNA: TGTGCCAGCAGCTTGACCGGACAGGGAAGGACGGTAACAGATACGCAGTATTTT.